These T cell receptor beta chains were read from a single sample in a study of T-cell reconstitution after alpha-beta-depleted transplantation in children. TCRdb reprocessed the PCR reads with MiXCR, giving one entry per CDR3 protein. The sample lists approximately 82,000 distinct CDR3 sequences, 18% occurring once. The sample here was PBMCs, mostly from graft donor cells, taken 360 days after TCRalphabeta/CD19-depleted stem cell transplant. Receptors originate from a male patient aged 2-15 years who had a stem cell transplant for acute lymphoblastic leukemia, so the T cells may come from the graft donor. Each CDR3 is given with its conserved first and last residue. D genes are given only for firm matches. Not every row has a clone size; where given, it reads once, few, many or a size class.

J gene: TRBJ1-6; V gene: TRBV27; clone size: many; D gene: .; CDR3 DNA: TGTGCCAGCAGCCCACGGAGACTGGATAATTCACCCCTCCACTTT; CDR3 protein: CASSPRRLDNSPLHF
J gene: TRBJ1-4; V gene: TRBV5-1; clone size: .; D gene: .; CDR3 DNA: TGCGCCAGCAGCGGTCGGGGGAGCGGAAATGAAAAACTGTTTTTT; CDR3 protein: CASSGRGSGNEKLFF
J gene: TRBJ2-1; V gene: TRBV25-1; clone size: once; D gene: TRBD2; CDR3 DNA: TGTGCCAGCAGTTCCCGCGGTAGCGGGAGGGACAATGAGCAGTTCTTC; CDR3 protein: CASSSRGSGRDNEQFF
J gene: TRBJ2-1; V gene: TRBV7-9; clone size: many; D gene: .; CDR3 DNA: TGTGCCGGACTTCGCCAGGCTAATGAGCAGTTCTTC; CDR3 protein: CAGLRQANEQFF
J gene: TRBJ2-7; V gene: TRBV7-9; clone size: .; D gene: TRBD1; CDR3 DNA: TGTGCCAGCAGCTTCCCGGGACAGGGTGTTATCGAGCAGTACTTC; CDR3 protein: CASSFPGQGVIEQYF
J gene: TRBJ2-4; V gene: TRBV20-1; clone size: .; D gene: .; CDR3 DNA: TGCAGTGCTAGGGTCAAGGGTCAGGTGGAAAACATTCAGTACTTC; CDR3 protein: CSARVKGQVENIQYF
J gene: TRBJ2-7; V gene: TRBV5-1; clone size: .; D gene: TRBD2; CDR3 DNA: TGCGCCAGCAGTGCGGGAGACCTCTACGAGCAGTACTTC; CDR3 protein: CASSAGDLYEQYF
J gene: TRBJ2-1; V gene: TRBV7-9; clone size: .; D gene: TRBD2; CDR3 DNA: TGTGCCAGCAGCCACTTCACTAGCGGGACTTACAATGAGCAGTTCTTC; CDR3 protein: CASSHFTSGTYNEQFF
J gene: TRBJ2-1; V gene: TRBV4-1; clone size: few; D gene: .; CDR3 DNA: TGCGCCAGCAGCCAACCCCCCAGGGACTCCTACAATGAGCAGTTCTTC; CDR3 protein: CASSQPPRDSYNEQFF
J gene: TRBJ2-3; V gene: TRBV7-9; clone size: few; D gene: .; CDR3 DNA: TGTGCCAGCAGCCTTTATGGGGGAGATACGCAGTATTTT; CDR3 protein: CASSLYGGDTQYF
J gene: TRBJ2-5; V gene: TRBV7-8; clone size: few; D gene: .; CDR3 DNA: TGTGCCAGCAGCCGCGGGACCCAGTACTTC; CDR3 protein: CASSRGTQYF
J gene: TRBJ2-1; V gene: TRBV19; clone size: once; D gene: .; CDR3 DNA: TGTGCCAGTAGTATCGACAGTACCCCCTACAATGAGCAGTTCTTC; CDR3 protein: CASSIDSTPYNEQFF
J gene: TRBJ2-7; V gene: TRBV12-3/TRBV12-4; clone size: .; D gene: TRBD2; CDR3 DNA: TGTGCCAGCAGTTTAGGACTAGCGGGACACGAGCAGTACTTC; CDR3 protein: CASSLGLAGHEQYF
J gene: TRBJ2-7; V gene: TRBV29-1; clone size: few; D gene: TRBD2; CDR3 DNA: TGCAGCGCGGGACTAGCGGGAGCCTACGAGCAGTACTTC; CDR3 protein: CSAGLAGAYEQYF
J gene: TRBJ1-1; V gene: TRBV10-3; clone size: .; D gene: .; CDR3 DNA: TGTGCCATCAGTGAGCCCGGACAGCCGGATGAAGCTTTCTTT; CDR3 protein: CAISEPGQPDEAFF
J gene: TRBJ2-3; V gene: TRBV10-3; clone size: .; D gene: .; CDR3 DNA: TGTGCCATCAGTGAGTCGGGGGATACGCAGTATTTT; CDR3 protein: CAISESGDTQYF
J gene: TRBJ1-4; V gene: TRBV29-1; clone size: .; D gene: .; CDR3 DNA: TGCAGCGCATCCTTGAGGGGCTCCTGGAATGAAAAACTGTTTTTT; CDR3 protein: CSASLRGSWNEKLFF
J gene: TRBJ1-1; V gene: TRBV4-1; clone size: few; D gene: .; CDR3 DNA: TGCGCCAGCAGCCAAGACGCACCCCCGGAAAGACGGAACACTGAAGCTTTCTTT; CDR3 protein: CASSQDAPPERRNTEAFF
J gene: TRBJ1-2; V gene: TRBV20-1; clone size: many; D gene: .; CDR3 DNA: TGCAGTGCTAGAGATCTCGACGCCTTCTATGGCTACACCTTC; CDR3 protein: CSARDLDAFYGYTF
J gene: TRBJ2-1; V gene: TRBV11-2; clone size: few; D gene: .; CDR3 DNA: TGTGCCAGCAGCTTATACCGGGACCCTGGGATGCCGAGCTCCTACAATGAGCAGTTCTTC; CDR3 protein: CASSLYRDPGMPSSYNEQFF
J gene: TRBJ2-1; V gene: TRBV10-3; clone size: few; D gene: .; CDR3 DNA: TGTGCCATCAGTGAGTCGAAGACAGGCCTCTCCTACAATGAGCAGTTCTTC; CDR3 protein: CAISESKTGLSYNEQFF
J gene: TRBJ2-6; V gene: TRBV11-2; clone size: few; D gene: TRBD1; CDR3 DNA: TGTGCCAGCAACCCTAGTCTGGGACAGAGCTCTGGGGCCAACGTCCTGACTTTC; CDR3 protein: CASNPSLGQSSGANVLTF
J gene: TRBJ2-2; V gene: TRBV12-3/TRBV12-4; clone size: .; D gene: TRBD1; CDR3 DNA: TGTGCCTTCAGTTTAGCGCTGGGACAGGGCAAACACACCGGGGAGCTGTTTTTT; CDR3 protein: CAFSLALGQGKHTGELFF
J gene: TRBJ2-1; V gene: TRBV6-5; clone size: few; D gene: .; CDR3 DNA: TGTGCCAGCAGTTTCACCGGTGAGCAGTTCTTC; CDR3 protein: CASSFTGEQFF
J gene: TRBJ2-1; V gene: TRBV6-6; clone size: many; D gene: .; CDR3 DNA: TGTGCCACCGATGGGGGGATGTACAATGAGCAGTTCTTC; CDR3 protein: CATDGGMYNEQFF
J gene: TRBJ1-1; V gene: TRBV11-2; clone size: many; D gene: .; CDR3 DNA: TGTGCCAGCAGCTTTGGGACATTGAACACTGAAGCTTTCTTT; CDR3 protein: CASSFGTLNTEAFF
J gene: TRBJ2-3; V gene: TRBV5-1; clone size: .; D gene: TRBD2; CDR3 DNA: TGCGCCAGCAGCCTGACTAGCGGGACCACAGATACGCAGTATTTT; CDR3 protein: CASSLTSGTTDTQYF
J gene: TRBJ2-1; V gene: TRBV27; clone size: .; D gene: .; CDR3 DNA: TGTGCCAGCAGTTTAGGACGGCTAGCTCATGAGCAGTTCTTC; CDR3 protein: CASSLGRLAHEQFF
J gene: TRBJ1-1; V gene: TRBV6-5; clone size: .; D gene: .; CDR3 DNA: TGTGCCAGCAGTTACTCGTCCGGAACAGGGCTTACTGAAGCTTTCTTT; CDR3 protein: CASSYSSGTGLTEAFF
J gene: TRBJ2-1; V gene: TRBV2; clone size: few; D gene: TRBD2; CDR3 DNA: TGTGCCAGCCCGGGACTAGCTGAATCCACCACCTACAATGAGCAGTTCTTC; CDR3 protein: CASPGLAESTTYNEQFF
J gene: TRBJ1-5; V gene: TRBV6-1; clone size: many; D gene: .; CDR3 DNA: TGTGCCAGCAGCTCCAGGGCTTTCAATCAGCCCCAGCATTTT; CDR3 protein: CASSSRAFNQPQHF
J gene: TRBJ2-7; V gene: TRBV7-9; clone size: few; D gene: TRBD2; CDR3 DNA: TGTGCCAGCAGCTACCCCAGTGGCGGGAGATACGAGCAGTACTTC; CDR3 protein: CASSYPSGGRYEQYF
J gene: TRBJ2-5; V gene: TRBV5-6; clone size: .; D gene: .; CDR3 DNA: TGTGCCAGCAGCTTGGGACCCAGGGGGGGACAAGAGACCCAGTACTTC; CDR3 protein: CASSLGPRGGQETQYF
J gene: TRBJ2-7; V gene: TRBV12-3/TRBV12-4; clone size: many; D gene: TRBD1; CDR3 DNA: TGTGCCAGCAGCCGACAGGGAGCCTACGAGCAGTACTTC; CDR3 protein: CASSRQGAYEQYF
J gene: TRBJ2-3; V gene: TRBV5-1; clone size: few; D gene: .; CDR3 DNA: TGCGCCAGCAGCTTGGCCGGCGGCCGCACAGATACGCAGTATTTT; CDR3 protein: CASSLAGGRTDTQYF
J gene: TRBJ2-5; V gene: TRBV5-5; clone size: .; D gene: .; CDR3 DNA: TGTGCCAGCAGCTTCTTCAGGGCAGGGGCCATAGAAGAGACCCAGTACTTC; CDR3 protein: CASSFFRAGAIEETQYF
J gene: TRBJ2-5; V gene: TRBV5-1; clone size: .; D gene: TRBD1; CDR3 DNA: TGCGCCAGCAGCTTGGCTGGACAGGGCCGAAGGGAGACCCAGTACTTC; CDR3 protein: CASSLAGQGRRETQYF
J gene: TRBJ2-2; V gene: TRBV6-1; clone size: few; D gene: .; CDR3 DNA: TGTGCCAGCACCCGGAGCCCGCACGCCGGGGAGCTGTTTTTT; CDR3 protein: CASTRSPHAGELFF
J gene: TRBJ2-1; V gene: TRBV11-3; clone size: .; D gene: TRBD2; CDR3 DNA: TGTGCCAGCAGCTCCCTACCGGGACTACCGGACGATGAGCAGTTCTTC; CDR3 protein: CASSSLPGLPDDEQFF
J gene: TRBJ2-1; V gene: TRBV2; clone size: .; D gene: TRBD2; CDR3 DNA: TGTGCCATCGGCAGTCCGGGACTAGCGGGAGGGCCGGCGGGGAATGAGCAGTTCTTC; CDR3 protein: CAIGSPGLAGGPAGNEQFF